The clone carrying this T cell receptor (beta chain) occurred a few times. Its target is not known. This CDR3 has 16 amino acids. Per the germline V gene, CDR1 is MGHRA and CDR2 is YSYEKL. The V end lost 0 bases, the J end lost 4 bases, and 12 bases lay between the germline ends. RNA transcripts gave rise to amplified TCR beta CDR3 regions. With the HTBI primer set, the TCR CDR3 went through a first round of RT-PCR. TCRdb re-called the multiplex PCR reads through MiXCR, storing one row per CDR3 protein. Of 500,000 to 650,000 distinct CDR3 sequences listed, roughly 18% were seen once; the top ten hold 15% to 20%. These data come from a study of T cells in Graves' hyperthyroidism and ophthalmopathy. Overall study results and limits: Blood held most thyroid clonotypes expanded above 0.001 frequency.

Using around 10 ml of fresh peripheral blood, PBMCs were prepared. This chain links TRBV4-1 with TRBJ1-4; D not certain. The sample taken for sequencing was blood. The clonotype was recovered from a woman younger than 30 with Graves' ophthalmopathy. The DNA for the CDR3 is TGCGCCAGCAGCCAAGATACGGGCAGATATAATGAAAAACTGTTTTTT. It yields the protein CASSQDTGRYNEKLFF.